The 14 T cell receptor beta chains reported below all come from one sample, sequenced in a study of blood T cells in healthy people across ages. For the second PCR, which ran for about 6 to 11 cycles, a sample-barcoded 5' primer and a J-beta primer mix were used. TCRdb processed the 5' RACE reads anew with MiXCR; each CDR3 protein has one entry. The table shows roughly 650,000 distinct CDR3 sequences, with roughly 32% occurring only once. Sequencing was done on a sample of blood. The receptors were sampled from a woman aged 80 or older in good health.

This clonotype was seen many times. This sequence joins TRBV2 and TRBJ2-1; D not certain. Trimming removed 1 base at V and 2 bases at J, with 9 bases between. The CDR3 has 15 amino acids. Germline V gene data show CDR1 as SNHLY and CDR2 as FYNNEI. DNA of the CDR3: TGTGCCAGCAGTGAAGAATCCCCAGCCTACAATGAGCAGTTCTTC. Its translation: CASSEESPAYNEQFF.

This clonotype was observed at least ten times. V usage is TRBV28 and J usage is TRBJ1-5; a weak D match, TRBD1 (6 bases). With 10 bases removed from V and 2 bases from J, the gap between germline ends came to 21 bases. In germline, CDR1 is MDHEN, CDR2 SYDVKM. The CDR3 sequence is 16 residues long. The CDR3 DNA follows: TGTGCCACCGTTGTATCCGGACAGCCCGGCAATCAGCCCCAGCATTTT. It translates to CATVVSGQPGNQPQHF.

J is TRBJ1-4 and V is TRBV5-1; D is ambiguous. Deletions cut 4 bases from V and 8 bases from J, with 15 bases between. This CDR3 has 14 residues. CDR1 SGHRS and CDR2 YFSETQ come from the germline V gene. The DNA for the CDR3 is TGCGCCAGCAGCCCCGCCGCGGCGGGGGAAAAACTGTTTTTT. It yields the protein CASSPAAAGEKLFF.

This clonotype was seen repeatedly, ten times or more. In nucleotides, the CDR3 is TGTGCCAGCAGCACCAAGACTAGCGGGGGTAGCAATGAGCAGTTCTTC. Translating it yields CASSTKTSGGSNEQFF. This sequence joins TRBV7-2 and TRBJ2-1, with 12 bases identical to TRBD2. The ends lost 5 bases at V and 6 bases at J; junction bases unmatched: 8. Germline V gene lookup returns CDR1 SGHTA and CDR2 FQGNSA. The length of the CDR3 is 16 residues.

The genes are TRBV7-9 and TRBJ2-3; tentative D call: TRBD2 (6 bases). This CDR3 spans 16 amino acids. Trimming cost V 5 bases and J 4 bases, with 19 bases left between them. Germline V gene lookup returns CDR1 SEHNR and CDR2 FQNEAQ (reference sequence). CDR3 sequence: CASSPPSGSGADTQYF. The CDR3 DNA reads TGTGCCAGCAGCCCTCCCAGCGGTAGCGGAGCAGATACGCAGTATTTT. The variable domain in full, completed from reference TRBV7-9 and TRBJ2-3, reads DTGVSQNPRHKITKRGQNVTFRCDPISEHNRLYWYRQTLGQGPEFLTYFQNEAQLEKSRLLSDRFSAERPKGSFSTLEIQRTEQGDSAMYLCASSPPSGSGADTQYFGPGTRLTVL.

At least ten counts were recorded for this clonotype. The CDR3 bases are TGCAGTGCTAGAGGGCTTGCGGGTTCACCCCTCCACTTT. This translates into CSARGLAGSPLHF. The gene calls are TRBV20-1 and TRBJ1-6; D gene uncertain. The CDR3 runs 13 residues. V lost 1 base and J lost 9, with 10 bases in between. Germline V gives CDR1 DFQATT, CDR2 SNEGSKA (reference sequence).

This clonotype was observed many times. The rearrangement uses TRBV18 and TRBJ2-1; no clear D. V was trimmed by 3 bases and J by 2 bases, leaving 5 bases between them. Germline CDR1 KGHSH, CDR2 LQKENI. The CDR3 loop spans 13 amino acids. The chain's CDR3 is CASSPGAYNEQFF. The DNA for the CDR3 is TGTGCCAGCTCACCGGGCGCCTACAATGAGCAGTTCTTC.

The CDR3 DNA follows: TGTGCCAGCAGGACGGGACAGGCCCGCTACGAGCAGTACTTC. It translates to CASRTGQARYEQYF. The chain has TRBV28 and TRBJ2-7; 8 bases map to TRBD1. CDR1 MDHEN and CDR2 SYDVKM come from the germline V gene. Trimming removed 6 bases from V and 3 bases from J; junction bases left unmatched: 7. The CDR3 has 14 amino acids.

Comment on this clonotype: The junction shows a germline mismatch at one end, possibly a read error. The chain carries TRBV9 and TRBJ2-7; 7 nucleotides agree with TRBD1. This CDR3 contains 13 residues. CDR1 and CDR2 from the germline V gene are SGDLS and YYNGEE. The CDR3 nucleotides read TGTGTCAGCAGCCCCCGGACAGGCGGCGAGCAGTACTTC. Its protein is CVSSPRTGGEQYF.

CDR3 nucleotides: TGTGCCAGCAGTGACGGCCTAGCGGGAGAGGAGTTCTTC. It yields the protein CASSDGLAGEEFF. V usage is TRBV6-4 and J usage is TRBJ2-1; TRBD2 matches at 10 bases. J lost 14 bases, V lost 2 bases, and 6 bases had no gene match. This CDR3 region has 13 residues. Per the germline V gene, CDR1 is MRHNA and CDR2 is SNTAGT.

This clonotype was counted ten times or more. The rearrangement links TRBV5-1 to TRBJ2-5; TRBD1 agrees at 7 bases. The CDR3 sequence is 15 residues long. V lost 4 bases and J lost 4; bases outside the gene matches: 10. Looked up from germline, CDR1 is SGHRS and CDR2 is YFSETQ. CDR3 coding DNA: TGCGCCAGCAGCCCGACCTCGGGACAGAGAGAGACCCAGTACTTC. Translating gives CASSPTSGQRETQYF.

CDR3 DNA sequence: TGTGCCAGCAGCTCGGGTTCCGGCTCTAATGAAAAACTGTTTTTT. Amino acids: CASSSGSGSNEKLFF. This chain connects TRBV7-2 to TRBJ1-4, with unresolved D. The germline V gene encodes CDR1 SGHTA and CDR2 FQGNSA. The CDR3 covers 15 residues. Between the trimmed V and J ends, which lost 4 bases and 3 bases, there was a span of 12 bases.

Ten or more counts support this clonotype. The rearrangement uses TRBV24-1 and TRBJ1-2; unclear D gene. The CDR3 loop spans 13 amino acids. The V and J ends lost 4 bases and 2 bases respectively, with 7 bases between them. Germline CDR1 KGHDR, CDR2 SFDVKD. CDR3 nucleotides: TGTGCCACCAGTGAGGGCCTGAACTATGGCTACACCTTC. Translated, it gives CATSEGLNYGYTF.

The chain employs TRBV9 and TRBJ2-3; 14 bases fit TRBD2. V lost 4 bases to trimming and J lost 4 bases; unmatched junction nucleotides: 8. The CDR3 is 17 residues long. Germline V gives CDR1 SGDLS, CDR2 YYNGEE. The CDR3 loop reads CASSLRLAGGPPDTQYF. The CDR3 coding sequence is TGTGCCAGCAGCCTAAGACTAGCGGGAGGGCCCCCAGATACGCAGTATTTT.